These T cell receptor beta chains were read from a single sample in a study of blood T cell repertoires in COVID-19. Measured with immunoSEQ multiplex PCR; TCRdb has only the in-frame clones, and not every one. The sample holds around 100,000 clones, about 91% seen once. The source material was peripheral blood. These receptors originate from a human donor with active COVID-19. The donor label of this sample is uncertain. Each CDR3 is given with its conserved first and last residue. The D gene is left open where the match is weak. Rows give clone size only sometimes, using once, few, many, or a class for an expanded clone.

D	V	size	J	length	CDR3
-	TRBV20-1	-	TRBJ2-1	13	CSASASRYNEQFF
-	TRBV18	-	TRBJ1-1	15	CASSQTGDRNTEAFF
-	TRBV4-1	few	TRBJ2-7	16	CASSPQGAGFGHEQYF
-	TRBV12-2	-	TRBJ1-2	14	CASRPQEVNYGYTF
-	TRBV3-1/TRBV3-2	-	TRBJ2-5	13	CASSQADQETQYF
TRBD2	TRBV7-8	-	TRBJ2-5	13	CASTVLAKETQYF
-	TRBV4-3	-	TRBJ1-3	17	CASSQVEETDSGNTIYF
-	TRBV19	-	TRBJ1-1	14	CASSIRTRKIEAFF
-	TRBV28	-	TRBJ2-2	13	CASSPFGTGELFF
-	TRBV10-3	-	TRBJ2-2	15	CAISEGEGRTGELFF
-	TRBV7-9	-	TRBJ2-6	19	CASSEMGRRDLSGANVLTF
-	TRBV18	-	TRBJ1-4	14	CASSPVGENEKLFF
-	TRBV3-1/TRBV3-2	-	TRBJ2-1	13	CASSQTRKNEQFF
-	TRBV7-2	-	TRBJ2-3	12	CASSRFTDTQYF
-	TRBV19	once	TRBJ1-5	14	CASSMGGDGQPQHF
TRBD1	TRBV19	-	TRBJ1-5	18	CASSRPLQGDLSNQPQHF
TRBD1	TRBV7-2	-	TRBJ2-7	15	CASSFYRGSSYEQYF
-	TRBV5-8	-	TRBJ1-3	12	CASSLSGNTIYF
-	TRBV5-6	-	TRBJ2-3	15	CASRPTYSLTDTQYF
-	TRBV6-6	-	TRBJ1-2	13	CASSSPENYGYTF
TRBD1	TRBV4-1	-	TRBJ1-6	14	CASSLGTGNSPLHF
-	TRBV19	-	TRBJ2-3	14	CASSIPGGTDTQYF
-	TRBV25-1	-	TRBJ1-1	13	CASRQGTHTEAFF
-	TRBV23-1	-	TRBJ1-2	16	CASNRKGEDSSRGYTF
TRBD2	TRBV5-5	-	TRBJ2-1	15	CASSSTSGGAHEQFF
TRBD2	TRBV5-1	-	TRBJ2-5	16	CASSPRLAGGQETQYF
TRBD1	TRBV7-2	-	TRBJ1-2	16	CASSLGNRGLGYGYTF
-	TRBV9	-	TRBJ2-5	15	CASSVRGASGETQYF